The T cell receptor (beta chain) described here comes from a study of T cell changes during pregnancy in multiple sclerosis. Profiling relied on immunoSEQ multiplex PCR, and the TCRdb table lists in-frame clones only, not all of them. Here the sample spans around 100,000 clones, roughly nine tenths being singletons. The source of this sequence is a female donor with multiple sclerosis, enrolled in a pregnancy study. Here the sequenced sample was peripheral blood, taken after pregnancy.

CDR3 amino acids: CATSRAGQVYGYTF. The CDR3 DNA follows: TGTGCCACCAGCAGAGCGGGACAGGTCTATGGCTACACCTTC. The rearrangement joins TRBV15 to TRBJ1-2; 8 bases fit TRBD1. Germline V CDR1 and CDR2: LNHNV, YYDKDF (reference sequence). CDR3 length: 14 residues. With 1 base clipped from V and 4 bases from J, the junction kept 2 bases outside the gene matches.